Listed below are T cell receptor beta chains from one sample, sequenced in a study of CD8+CD57+ T cells in acquired aplastic anemia. TCRdb recomputed calls from the reads with MiXCR, one row per CDR3 protein. Among 450,000 to 550,000 distinct CDR3 sequences listed, under 40% were seen once. The sample consisted of sorted CD4+, CD8+, or CD8+CD57+ T cells (not recorded which) from PBMCs. All receptors come from a human donor with aplastic anemia. Both conserved end residues are part of each CDR3. A D gene is named only where the DNA matches it firmly. For some rows the clone size is stated as once, few or many, or as a class when expanded; others skip it.

v_call: TRBV20-1
clone_size: NA
d_call: NA
j_call: TRBJ1-6
cdr3_aa: CSARGQVGSPLHF
cdr3_nt: TGCAGTGCTAGAGGGCAGGTAGGTTCACCCCTCCACTTT

v_call: TRBV11-1
clone_size: NA
d_call: TRBD2
j_call: TRBJ2-2
cdr3_aa: CASSSIAGGNTGELFF
cdr3_nt: TGTGCCAGCAGCTCAATAGCGGGAGGGAACACCGGGGAGCTGTTTTTT

v_call: TRBV19
clone_size: NA
d_call: TRBD2
j_call: TRBJ2-1
cdr3_aa: CASITTGTSGSSYNEQFF
cdr3_nt: TGTGCCAGTATAACTACCGGGACTAGCGGGAGCTCCTACAATGAGCAGTTCTTC

v_call: TRBV25-1
clone_size: NA
d_call: NA
j_call: TRBJ1-1
cdr3_aa: CASRSTRAEAFF
cdr3_nt: TGTGCCAGCAGGTCAACTCGTGCTGAAGCTTTCTTT

v_call: TRBV2
clone_size: many
d_call: NA
j_call: TRBJ1-2
cdr3_aa: CASRMGRIATF
cdr3_nt: TGTGCCAGCAGGATGGGACGGATAGCCACCTTC

v_call: TRBV5-1
clone_size: NA
d_call: NA
j_call: TRBJ1-3
cdr3_aa: CASSLGKSEGSGNTIYF
cdr3_nt: TGCGCCAGCAGCTTGGGGAAGTCCGAGGGGTCTGGAAACACCATATATTTT

v_call: TRBV29-1
clone_size: many
d_call: TRBD1
j_call: TRBJ2-5
cdr3_aa: CSAKLTGVETQYF
cdr3_nt: TGCAGCGCAAAACTAACAGGGGTCGAGACCCAGTACTTC

v_call: TRBV7-2
clone_size: many
d_call: NA
j_call: TRBJ2-5
cdr3_aa: CASSLPTRETQYF
cdr3_nt: TGTGCCAGCAGCTTGCCGACAAGAGAGACCCAGTACTTC

v_call: TRBV20-1
clone_size: NA
d_call: TRBD1
j_call: TRBJ2-7
cdr3_aa: CSARPRDRVIYEQYF
cdr3_nt: TGCAGTGCTAGACCCCGGGACAGGGTCATTTACGAGCAGTACTTC

v_call: TRBV15
clone_size: many
d_call: NA
j_call: TRBJ1-1
cdr3_aa: CATSTRSGNTEAFF
cdr3_nt: TGTGCCACCAGCACCAGATCTGGGAACACTGAAGCTTTCTTT